This T cell receptor (beta chain) was observed in a study of graft-versus-host responses after intestinal transplantation. Overall study: Anti-thymocyte globulin was used for induction in all recipients, who then took tacrolimus and steroids for roughly three years. Overall study results and limits: Maximum circulating GvH clone levels tracked with early post-transplant HvG decreases. Recipient marrow contained GvH clones, some of which appeared first in ileum or blood. Allografts of one patient group, those with graft-donor T cell macrochimerism, had high graft-versus-host to host-versus-graft clonal ratios.

The CDR3 is 16 amino acids. Germline-derived CDR1 and CDR2 are KGHSH and LQKENI. Trimming removed 3 bases from V and 0 bases from J, with 12 bases in between. Some clones are missing from TCRdb's copy, which holds only in-frame ones; the method was immunoSEQ multiplex PCR. The sample contains approximately 88,000 clones, 90% of which appear only once. Points on this clone: Antigen: not known.

This TCR came from a human donor who received an intestinal transplant. The J gene is TRBJ2-1, the V gene TRBV18; perhaps TRBD1 as D (6 bases). The sequencing here drew on unstimulated CD4+ T cells sorted from spleen or lymph node cells, taken before intestinal transplant. CDR3: CASSPTTGYSYNEQFF. The CDR3, as DNA: TGTGCCAGCTCACCGACTACAGGGTACTCCTACAATGAGCAGTTCTTC.